Each of the 27 T cell receptor beta chains below was sequenced from the same sample in a study of cytomegalovirus exposure and HLA in healthy donors. Profiled with immunoSEQ multiplex PCR; TCRdb holds only in-frame clones, not every one. Here the sample spans 45,000 to 70,000 clones, about nine tenths being singletons. Sequenced material: PBMCs. The receptors here all came from a man aged 18 to 30 in good health and CMV-seronegative.

This clone was seen a single time. The V and J genes are TRBV5-5 and TRBJ2-1, with D maybe TRBD1 (5 bases). The germline V gene encodes CDR1 SGHKS and CDR2 YYEKEE (reference sequence). The CDR3 runs to 16 residues. V lost 3 bases, J lost 0 bases, and 13 bases lay in between. The CDR3 here is CASSSTPDSSYNEQFF. The DNA for the CDR3 is TGTGCCAGCAGCTCCACGCCAGACAGCTCCTACAATGAGCAGTTCTTC.

The V and J genes are TRBV7-3 and TRBJ1-1, with 8 bases identical to TRBD1. Germline CDR1 is SGHTA and CDR2 is FQGTGA. J was trimmed by 6 bases and V by 5 bases; bases with no gene match: 5. The CDR3 spans 13 residues. The CDR3 region is CASSQQGASEAFF. The CDR3 nucleotides read TGTGCCAGCAGCCAGCAGGGGGCATCTGAAGCTTTCTTT.

The J gene is TRBJ2-6, the V gene TRBV5-1; the match to TRBD1 covers 10 bases. Germline CDR1 is SGHRS and CDR2 is YFSETQ. The CDR3 totals 17 residues. After removal of 4 bases from V and 5 bases from J, the junction contained 9 bases not matched to a gene. CDR3 coding DNA: TGCGCCAGCAGCATGGGACAGGGGAACCTCTGGGCCAACGTCCTGACTTTC. Translation: CASSMGQGNLWANVLTF.

V gene TRBV9 combines with J gene TRBJ2-1; the D gene is possibly TRBD1 (6 bases). Germline V gene lookup returns CDR1 SGDLS and CDR2 YYNGEE. The CDR3 covers 15 residues. V was shortened by 4 bases and J by 5 bases, with 16 bases between the two germline ends. In DNA, the CDR3 is TGTGCCAGCAGCCCTGGTGGGGGCCGACACAATGAGCAGTTCTTC. Residues: CASSPGGGRHNEQFF.

The V call is TRBV9, the J call TRBJ2-2; 8 positions match TRBD1. Germline V gene lookup returns CDR1 SGDLS and CDR2 YYNGEE. This CDR3 region has 15 residues. Trimming at V came to 4 bases and at J to 7 bases, leaving 9 bases not matched to a gene. The CDR3 bases are TGTGCCAGCAGCCTGGGGCAGGGGGCCGTCGGGGAGCTGTTTTTT. This gives the protein CASSLGQGAVGELFF.

The V and J genes are TRBV5-6 and TRBJ2-1; D possibly corresponds to TRBD1 (6 bases). This CDR3 region has 15 residues. V gave up 1 base and J gave up 0 bases, with 8 bases separating them. Germline CDR1 reads SGHDT; CDR2 reads YYEEEE. The chain's CDR3 is CASSLRGSSYNEQFF. Here the CDR3 DNA reads TGTGCCAGCAGCTTGAGGGGGAGCTCCTACAATGAGCAGTTCTTC.

The rearrangement links TRBV9 to TRBJ2-1, with D uncertain. This CDR3 is built from 15 residues. Per the germline V gene, CDR1 is SGDLS and CDR2 is YYNGEE. V was cut by 0 bases and J by 0 bases, with 7 bases left in between. CDR3 sequence: CASSVATSSYNEQFF. The CDR3 DNA sequence: TGTGCCAGCAGCGTAGCGACAAGCTCCTACAATGAGCAGTTCTTC.

This chain links TRBV7-9 with TRBJ1-4; 8 bases fit TRBD1. The CDR3 sequence is 15 residues long. Germline values: CDR1 SEHNR, CDR2 FQNEAQ (reference sequence). V gave up 5 bases and J gave up 4 bases; unmatched junction bases: 6. Written as DNA, the CDR3 is TGTGCCAGCAGCGCGCGGACAGGGAATAATGAAAAACTGTTTTTT. Its translation is CASSARTGNNEKLFF.

The rearrangement joins TRBV28 to TRBJ1-5, with D maybe TRBD1 (6 bases). CDR1 MDHEN and CDR2 SYDVKM come from the germline V gene. The CDR3 consists of 16 residues. The V end lost 6 bases, the J end lost 4 bases, and 19 bases lay between the germline ends. The CDR3 DNA is TGTGCCAGCAGCCTCTGGGGCTTCCAGGGGAATCAGCCCCAGCATTTT. Residues: CASSLWGFQGNQPQHF.

The sample holds one count of this clone. The chain employs TRBV30 and TRBJ1-2; D is perhaps TRBD1 (6 bases). This CDR3 spans 11 amino acids. With 6 bases removed from V and 7 bases from J, the gap between germline ends came to 12 bases. The germline gives CDR1 GTSNPN, CDR2 SVGIG (reference sequence). The CDR3 loop reads CACNRVGGYTF. CDR3 sequence (DNA): TGTGCCTGTAACAGGGTCGGTGGCTACACCTTC.

The CDR3 loop is CATALKGDTEAFF. In DNA, the CDR3 is TGCGCCACCGCACTCAAGGGGGACACTGAAGCTTTCTTT. The gene calls are TRBV5-1 and TRBJ1-1; a weak D match, TRBD1 (6 bases). V lost 9 bases to trimming and J lost 3 bases, with 15 bases between them. The CDR3 totals 13 residues. Germline CDR1 reads SGHRS; CDR2 reads YFSETQ.

The rearrangement uses TRBV28 and TRBJ2-1; unclear D gene. V was pared by 4 bases and J by 8 bases, with 12 bases between. Germline V gives CDR1 MDHEN, CDR2 SYDVKM. This CDR3 has 13 residues. CDR3 nucleotides: TGTGCCAGCAGTTCCCCGGCTAGAGATGAGCAGTTCTTC. It codes for CASSSPARDEQFF.

The rearrangement uses TRBV18 and TRBJ2-7; D remains unclear. V lost 1 base, J lost 3 bases, and 7 bases lay in between. The CDR3 spans 13 residues. Germline V gene lookup returns CDR1 KGHSH and CDR2 LQKENI. As DNA, the CDR3 is TGTGCCAGCTCACCACGCCAGGACTACGAGCAGTACTTC. The encoded protein is CASSPRQDYEQYF.

The chain employs TRBV4-3 and TRBJ2-7, with TRBD1 matching 10 bases. The V gene end was trimmed by 4 bases and the J gene end by 3 bases; junction bases not matched to a gene: 0. CDR1 and CDR2 (germline): LGHNA, YSLEER. The CDR3 spans 13 residues. The CDR3 here is CASSRDRGYEQYF. For the CDR3, the DNA is TGCGCCAGCAGCCGGGACAGGGGCTACGAGCAGTACTTC.

The chain has TRBV29-1 and TRBJ2-7, with unresolved D. V lost 4 bases, J lost 5 bases, and 15 bases lay in between. The CDR3 has 13 residues. The germline gives CDR1 SQVTM, CDR2 ANQGSEA. The CDR3 region has the DNA TGCAGCGTTGTTATGACACCGTGGAACGAGCAGTACTTC. It is translated as CSVVMTPWNEQYF.

The chain combines TRBV29-1 with TRBJ2-1; 9 bases are a match to TRBD2. The V gene end was trimmed by 1 base and the J gene end by 8 bases; junction bases not matched to a gene: 12. Germline V gene lookup returns CDR1 SQVTM and CDR2 ANQGSEA. The CDR3 is 16 residues long. The DNA for the CDR3 is TGCAGCGTTGAAGGGCTAGCGGGGCGCAGGGTGGATGAGCAGTTCTTC. Protein sequence: CSVEGLAGRRVDEQFF.

The rearrangement uses TRBV14 and TRBJ1-5; D ambiguous. The germline CDR1 and CDR2 sequences are SGHDN and FVKESK. CDR3 length: 16 residues. V gave up 0 bases and J gave up 8 bases, with 17 bases separating them. The CDR3 DNA sequence: TGTGCCAGCAGCCAAGATTCTTTCCAGGTCGAAGAGCCCCAGCATTTT. This codes for CASSQDSFQVEEPQHF.

The V and J genes are TRBV28 and TRBJ2-7; TRBD2 aligns across 8 bases. Trimming removed 7 bases from V and 3 bases from J; junction bases left unmatched: 11. Germline V gene sequence: CDR1 MDHEN, CDR2 SYDVKM. This CDR3 is 15 amino acids long. The CDR3 region has the DNA TGTGCCAGCACCCGACCCGCGGGAGGCAACTACGAGCAGTACTTC. Translated: CASTRPAGGNYEQYF.

The chain joins TRBV7-2 to TRBJ1-1, with D uncertain. The germline V gene encodes CDR1 SGHTA and CDR2 FQGNSA. The length of the CDR3 is 13 residues. V was cut by 5 bases and J by 7 bases, with 14 bases left in between. The CDR3 DNA reads as TGTGCCAGCAGCCCCCCGGGAGGGAATGAAGCTTTCTTT. This codes for CASSPPGGNEAFF.

The V gene is TRBV2, the J gene TRBJ1-1; D possibly corresponds to TRBD1 (5 bases). The CDR3 sequence is 13 residues long. The V gene lost 8 bases and the J gene lost 3 bases, with 13 bases spanning the gap. The germline V gene encodes CDR1 SNHLY and CDR2 FYNNEI. The CDR3 sequence: CASGGYADTEAFF. The CDR3 region has the DNA TGTGCCAGCGGGGGGTATGCCGACACTGAAGCTTTCTTT.

V is TRBV19 and J is TRBJ2-7, with D perhaps matching TRBD1 (5 bases). Looked up from germline, CDR1 is LNHDA and CDR2 is SQIVND (reference sequence). The CDR3 runs to 14 residues. V was shortened by 6 bases and J by 4 bases, with 16 bases between the two germline ends. CDR3 in amino acids: CASSVQGSPYEQYF. The CDR3 region has the DNA TGTGCCAGTAGCGTCCAGGGTTCCCCTTACGAGCAGTACTTC.

The rearrangement links TRBV1 to TRBJ2-5; the table gives TRBD2 as D, unverified against the DNA. TRBV1 is reported as a pseudogene. This CDR3 is built from 16 residues. The CDR3 nucleotides read TGCACCAGCAGCCAAGTCCTCAGTCTCGCGGGGGAGACCCAGTACTTC. Its protein product is CTSSQVLSLAGETQYF.

This clone showed up just once. This sequence joins TRBV5-1 and TRBJ2-7; unclear D gene. Looked up from germline, CDR1 is SGHRS and CDR2 is YFSETQ. V was shortened by 4 bases and J by 4 bases, with 9 bases between the two germline ends. This CDR3 is 12 amino acids long. The DNA for the CDR3 is TGCGCCAGCAGCGGAGTAGAATACGAGCAGTACTTC. Translation gives CASSGVEYEQYF.

This chain links TRBV7-9 with TRBJ2-5, with TRBD2 matching over 12 bases. Losses at the gene ends were 2 bases for V and 5 bases for J; bases not matched to a gene: 6. This CDR3 has 16 amino acids. Germline CDR1 is SEHNR and CDR2 is FQNEAQ (reference sequence). The CDR3 DNA is TGTGCCAGCAGCTTACCTAGCGGGAGGGCCGCGGAGACCCAGTACTTC. Its translation: CASSLPSGRAAETQYF.

The chain carries TRBV6-5 and TRBJ2-5; possible D gene TRBD2, 6 bases. Deletions cut 5 bases from V and 3 bases from J, with 10 bases between. The CDR3 runs to 13 residues. Germline CDR1 reads MNHEY; CDR2 reads SVGAGI. In DNA, the CDR3 is TGTGCCAGCAGTCCTCCGGGGGAAGAGACCCAGTACTTC. Translated, it gives CASSPPGEETQYF.

The table lists this clone with a count of one. The V and J genes are TRBV29-1 and TRBJ2-1; possible D gene TRBD2, 5 bases. Trimming removed 1 base at V and 6 bases at J, with 10 bases between. Germline CDR1 reads SQVTM; CDR2 reads ANQGSEA. This CDR3 contains 13 residues. DNA of the CDR3: TGCAGCGTTGAAGGCGGAGGTCTCAATGAGCAGTTCTTC. This codes for CSVEGGGLNEQFF.

This chain links TRBV30 with TRBJ1-1; 10 bases agree with TRBD1. CDR1 is GTSNPN and CDR2 is SVGIG in the germline V gene (reference sequence). This CDR3 contains 15 residues. V shed 2 bases and J 3 bases; nucleotides not matched to a gene: 6. The CDR3 reads CAWSRGTGDDTEAFF. CDR3 DNA sequence: TGTGCCTGGAGTCGAGGGACAGGGGATGACACTGAAGCTTTCTTT.